The T cell receptor beta chain under discussion was sequenced for a study of T cells expressing NK-cell markers. Study information: Source material for TCR beta repertoires consisted of sorted CD3+CD56+NKG2C+, CD3+CD56+NKG2C- and CD3+CD56-NKG2C+ T cells.

The study, taken as a whole, reports: Nothing established the HCMV specificity of expanded NKG2C+ T cell clones. The CD3+CD56-NKG2C+ fraction of a handful of donors was likewise dominated by these clonotypes.

Per germline, CDR1 DFQATT and CDR2 SNEGSKA (reference sequence). The CDR3 loop spans 15 amino acids. Worth noting for this clonotype: The antigen is unknown.

TCRdb reprocessed the 5' RACE reads; each CDR3 protein has one entry and no DNA is given. The sample has approximately 460,000 distinct CDR3 sequences, and its top ten clones hold roughly 8%. The TCR originated in a woman between 18 and 70 years old in good health. Sequencing was carried out using blood T cells: a sorted CD56 or NKG2C T cell subset, CD4+ or CD8+ T cells, or bulk PBMC T cells (not recorded which). The chain is built from TRBV20-1 and TRBJ2-1; as DNA is missing, the TRBD2 call by TCRdb cannot be tested. This CDR3 reads CSASGASGGKNEQFF.